This T cell receptor beta chain was sequenced during a study of cytomegalovirus exposure and HLA in healthy donors. The overall study: A subsequent analysis reported that the 120 or so validation repertoires were produced on the same platform that had also been used for the 666 first-cohort repertoires.

Sequencing used immunoSEQ multiplex PCR; TCRdb keeps in-frame clones, though not all of them. Among roughly 56,000 clones listed, roughly 89% were seen once. Study outcomes and limitations: In vitro work confirmed that three CMV-associated chains recognize CMV antigens.

The CDR3 sequence is 15 residues long. V shed 1 base, J shed 9 bases, and the junction held 10 bases outside the gene matches. Germline V CDR1 and CDR2: SGHTA, FQGNSA. This clone showed up just a few times. The target antigen is unknown. This rearrangement joins TRBV7-2 to TRBJ2-7; 9 bases map to TRBD1. Sequenced material: PBMCs. The receptor's source is a woman younger than 30 in good health and CMV-seronegative. The CDR3, as DNA: TGTGCCAGCAGCTTAGTTAGACAGGGGGAGGGGGTGCAGTACTTC. Translation: CASSLVRQGEGVQYF.